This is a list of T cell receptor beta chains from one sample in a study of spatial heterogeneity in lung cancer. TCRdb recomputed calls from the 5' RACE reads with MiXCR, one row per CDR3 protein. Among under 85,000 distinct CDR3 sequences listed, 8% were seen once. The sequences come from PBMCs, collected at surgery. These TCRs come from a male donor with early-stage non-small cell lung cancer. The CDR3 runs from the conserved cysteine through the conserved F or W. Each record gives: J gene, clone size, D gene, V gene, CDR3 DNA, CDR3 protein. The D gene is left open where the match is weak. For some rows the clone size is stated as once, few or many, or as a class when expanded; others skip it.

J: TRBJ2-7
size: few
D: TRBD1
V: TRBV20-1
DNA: TGCAGTGCTAGAGAGGGGACAGGGAACTACGAGCAGTACTTC
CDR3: CSAREGTGNYEQYF

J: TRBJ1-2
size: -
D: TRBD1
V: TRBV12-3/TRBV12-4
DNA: TGTGCCAGCAGTTCCCGACAGGGGCAGGGCTACACCTTC
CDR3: CASSSRQGQGYTF

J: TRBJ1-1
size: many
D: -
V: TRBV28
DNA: TGTGCCAGCAGTACAACAGACCGTATCGGTCTCTTT
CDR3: CASSTTDRIGLF

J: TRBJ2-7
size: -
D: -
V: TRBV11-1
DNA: TGTGCCAGCAGCTTTTTTAGGGGGTCCTACGAGCAGTACTTC
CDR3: CASSFFRGSYEQYF

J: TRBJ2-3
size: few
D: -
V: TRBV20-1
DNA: TGCAGTGCTACCAGAGTCCTGAGAGATACGCAGTATTTT
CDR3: CSATRVLRDTQYF

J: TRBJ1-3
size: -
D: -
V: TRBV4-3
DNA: TGCGCCAGCAGCCAAGATATTGTTGGAAGTGGAAACACCATATATTTT
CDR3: CASSQDIVGSGNTIYF

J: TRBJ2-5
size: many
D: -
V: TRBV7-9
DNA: TGTGCCAGCACCCGAGGAGGGAGCCAAGAGACCCAGTACTTC
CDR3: CASTRGGSQETQYF

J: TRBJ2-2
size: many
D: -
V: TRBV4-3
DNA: TGCGCCAGCAGCCAAGGCACAGCAACGAACACCGGGGAGCTGTTTTTT
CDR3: CASSQGTATNTGELFF

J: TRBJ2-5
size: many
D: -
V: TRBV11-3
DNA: TGTGCCAGCAGCTTTGGGGGAGAAGAGACCCAGTACTTC
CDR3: CASSFGGEETQYF

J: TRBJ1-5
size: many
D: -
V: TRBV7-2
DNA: TGTGCCAGCAGCTTAGGGGGAGCTAGCAATCAGCCCCAGCATTTT
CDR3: CASSLGGASNQPQHF

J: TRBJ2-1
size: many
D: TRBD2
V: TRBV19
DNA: TGTGCCAGTAGTCATCTAGCGGGAGACAATGAGCAGTTCTTC
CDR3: CASSHLAGDNEQFF

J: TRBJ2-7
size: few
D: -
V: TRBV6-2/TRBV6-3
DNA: TGTGCCAGCAACCCTAGGACAGATGGGGACGAGCAGTACTTC
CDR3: CASNPRTDGDEQYF

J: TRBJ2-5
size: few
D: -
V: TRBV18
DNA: TGTGCCAGCTCACCACGGAGAGAGACCCAGTACTTC
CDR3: CASSPRRETQYF

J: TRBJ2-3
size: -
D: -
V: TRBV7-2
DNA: TGTGCCAGCAGCCCTATACTCCCCAGCGAAGGTACAGATACGCAGTATTTT
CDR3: CASSPILPSEGTDTQYF

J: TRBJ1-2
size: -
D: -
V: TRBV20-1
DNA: TGCAGTGCTAGAGATCGAATTGGCTATGGCTACACCTTC
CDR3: CSARDRIGYGYTF

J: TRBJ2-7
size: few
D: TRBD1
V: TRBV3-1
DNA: TGTGCCAGCAGCCAATTACCAATTACAGGGGGATGGGCGGTCAGTTACGAGCAGTACTTC
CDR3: CASSQLPITGGWAVSYEQYF

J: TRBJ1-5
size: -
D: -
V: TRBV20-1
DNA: TGCAGTGCTACAGGGGATATAAGGGGGCCCCAGCATTTT
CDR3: CSATGDIRGPQHF